The 8 T cell receptor beta chains presented below share a single source sample, sequenced in a study of Graves' ophthalmopathy and Graves' hyperthyroidism. CDR3 regions of TCR beta were amplified from RNA transcripts. Second-round multiplex PCR followed a first-round RT-PCR using HTBI primers. Each CDR3 protein is one row after TCRdb ran MiXCR on the multiplex PCR reads. The sample has over a million distinct CDR3 sequences, approximately 35% seen once. The sequenced sample consisted of peripheral blood or thyroid tissue (not recorded which). The receptors derive from an adult man with Graves' hyperthyroidism.

J is TRBJ1-6 and V is TRBV4-3; TRBD1 agrees at 9 bases. The V gene's germline CDR1 is LGHNA and CDR2 YSLEER. V trimming: 0 bases; J trimming: 8 bases; junction bases outside the gene matches: 8. CDR3 length equals 17 residues. CDR3 sequence: CASSQDALDRGYSPLHF. For the CDR3, the DNA is TGCGCCAGCAGCCAAGATGCTTTGGACAGGGGATATTCACCCCTCCACTTT.

In this sample, this clonotype turned up many times. This rearrangement joins TRBV15 to TRBJ2-7; D possibly uses TRBD1 or TRBD2 (5 bases each). Germline CDR1 reads LNHNV; CDR2 reads YYDKDF (reference sequence). V was trimmed by 0 bases and J by 4 bases, leaving 10 bases between them. CDR3 length: 14 amino acids. CDR3 amino acids: CATSRDLGGYEQYF. DNA for the CDR3: TGTGCCACCAGCAGAGATCTTGGGGGTTACGAGCAGTACTTC.

About this clonotype itself: A read error may explain this, as a much larger clone is one base away. The genes are TRBV19 and TRBJ2-7; perhaps TRBD1 as D (6 bases). The CDR3 length is 13 residues. CDR1 and CDR2 from the germline V gene are LNHDA and SQIVND (reference sequence). CDR3 amino acids: CACSIGTPREQYF. As DNA, the CDR3 is TGTGCCTGTAGTATTGGGACACCTCGCGAGCAGTACTTC.

The sample holds a few counts of this clonotype. The rearrangement joins TRBV6-2 or TRBV6-3 to TRBJ2-7; D is unclear. The V and J ends lost 7 bases and 4 bases respectively, with 11 bases between them. The CDR3 runs to 12 residues. In germline, CDR1 is MNHEY, CDR2 SVGEGT. CDR3 nucleotides: TGTGCCAGCACCGCCCAAGGATACGAGCAGTACTTC. Amino acids: CASTAQGYEQYF.

This chain uses TRBV25-1 with TRBJ1-3; D possibly corresponds to TRBD1 (5 bases). The CDR3 is 14 amino acids. The germline V and J ends were trimmed by 8 bases and 0 bases, with 11 bases remaining between them. CDR1 and CDR2 (germline): MGHDK, SYGVNS. CDR3 in amino acids: CASQDGGSGNTIYF. CDR3 coding DNA: TGTGCCAGCCAGGACGGGGGCTCTGGAAACACCATATATTTT.

The rearrangement uses TRBV4-3 and TRBJ2-7; D may be TRBD1 (5 bases). Between the trimmed V and J ends, which lost 1 base and 3 bases, there was a span of 13 bases. Germline-derived CDR1 and CDR2 are LGHNA and YSLEER. The CDR3 contains 15 residues. CDR3 protein: CASSQGAGNDYEQYF. In DNA, the CDR3 is TGCGCCAGCAGCCAAGGGGCAGGGAATGACTACGAGCAGTACTTC.

This clonotype was seen many times. The J gene is TRBJ1-5, the V gene TRBV7-9; D remains unclear. CDR1 is SEHNR, CDR2 FQNEAQ, per germline (reference sequence). The CDR3 contains 14 residues. Trimming left V 3 bases short and J 8 bases short, with 14 bases between. The chain's CDR3 is CASSLQTNTEPQHF. The CDR3 nucleotides are TGTGCCAGCAGCTTGCAGACCAATACGGAGCCCCAGCATTTT.

V is TRBV20-1 and J is TRBJ1-1; TRBD1 agrees at 8 bases. CDR3 length: 15 amino acids. V shed 6 bases and J 6 bases; nucleotides not matched to a gene: 15. CDR1 and CDR2 from the germline V gene are DFQATT and SNEGSKA (reference sequence). In DNA, the CDR3 is TGCAGTGCCGATCTAACATGGACAGGGCTCGCTGAAGCTTTCTTT. This encodes CSADLTWTGLAEAFF.